This TCR beta chain stems from a study of T cell responses to AZD1222 COVID-19 vaccine. About the research overall: Recipients boosted at about 4 weeks or about 12 weeks are pooled.

The CDR3 consists of 13 residues. Germline V lookup: CDR1 MNHEY, CDR2 SVGAGI. V was trimmed by 4 bases and J by 4 bases, leaving 11 bases between them. Libraries were prepared by immunoSEQ multiplex PCR; TCRdb keeps only in-frame clonotypes and omits some of them. The sample includes about 120,000 clones, 80% to 95% of them seen just once. The genes are TRBV6-5 and TRBJ2-7; D may correspond to TRBD1 or TRBD2 (5 bases each). The sequencing here drew on peripheral blood, taken on day 0 of AZD1222 vaccination. This sequence originates from an adult in good health. Here the CDR3 reads CASSWGTAYEQYF. Here the CDR3 DNA reads TGTGCCAGCAGTTGGGGGACGGCATACGAGCAGTACTTC.